Below, one T cell receptor (beta chain) is given with its context. Antigen specificity is unknown. These data originate in a study of T cell repertoires in cytomegalovirus infection. Findings and limits, study-wide: There were carriers of CMV plus the relevant HLA, and cumulative public TCR beta family frequency identified them.

CDR1 is MNHEY and CDR2 is SVGEGT in the germline V gene. The CDR3 totals 14 residues. Trimming took off 6 bases at V and 4 bases at J, with 13 bases between the two ends. TCRdb reprocessed the reads with MiXCR, giving one entry per CDR3 protein. Altogether 40,000 to 55,000 distinct CDR3 sequences are present, around 18% being singletons, with the ten largest covering around 27%. V gene TRBV6-2 or TRBV6-3 combines with J gene TRBJ2-1, with D possibly TRBD1 on 7 matching bases. The source material was CD8+ T cells from cultured PBMCs, sampled from culture after CMV antigen stimulation. This clonotype originated in a human donor in good health (CMV status not recorded). Some clones in this sample may be carry-over from other donors' samples. This chain's CDR3 is CASRPGGTYNEQFF. As DNA, the CDR3 is TGTGCCAGCAGACCAGGGGGGACGTACAATGAGCAGTTCTTC.